These 30 T cell receptor beta chains were sequenced from one sample in a study of CD8+CD57+ T cells in acquired aplastic anemia. Researchers used genomic DNA as the template to profile TCR beta VDJ and CDR3. TCRdb fed the reads into MiXCR, producing one record per CDR3 protein. The profile shows about 58,000 distinct CDR3 sequences, around 57% of them singletons. All sequencing subjects had displayed CD8+CD57+ cell expansion on flow cytometry. Sequenced sample: sorted CD4+, CD8+, or CD8+CD57+ T cells (not recorded which) from PBMCs. Receptor source: a human donor with aplastic anemia.

The chain links TRBV2 to TRBJ2-2; D may be TRBD1 (6 bases). The CDR3 is 12 residues long. Germline V gene lookup returns CDR1 SNHLY and CDR2 FYNNEI. The germline V and J ends were trimmed by 7 bases and 4 bases, with 7 bases remaining between them. CDR3 amino acids: CASKDSTGELFF. In DNA form, the CDR3 reads TGTGCCAGCAAGGACAGCACCGGGGAGCTGTTTTTT.

This clonotype was seen at least ten times. The V call is TRBV4-1, the J call TRBJ1-6, with 8 bases lining up with TRBD1. Germline V gene sequence: CDR1 MGHRA, CDR2 YSYEKL. Germline trimming cut 1 base from V and 5 bases from J; bases unmatched to any gene: 1. This CDR3 region has 15 residues. CDR3 nucleotides: TGCGCCAGCAGCCAAGGGACAGGGAATAATTCACCCCTCCACTTT. Translating gives CASSQGTGNNSPLHF.

The table lists this clonotype with a count of one. The genes are TRBV2 and TRBJ2-7; no clear D gene. Germline CDR1 reads SNHLY; CDR2 reads FYNNEI. This CDR3 region has 12 residues. V lost 7 bases and J 6 bases, leaving 13 bases between the germline ends. The CDR3 reads CASNVRMGEQYV. CDR3 DNA sequence: TGTGCCAGCAACGTCCGTATGGGCGAGCAGTACGTC.

The rearrangement links TRBV20-1 to TRBJ2-3; D possibly corresponds to TRBD1 (6 bases). V dropped 2 bases and J dropped 1 base, with 7 bases sitting between them. CDR3 length: 13 residues. Per germline, CDR1 DFQATT and CDR2 SNEGSKA (reference sequence). In DNA form, the CDR3 reads TGCAGTGCTAGACCAGGGGGCACAGATACGCAGTATTTT. The encoded protein is CSARPGGTDTQYF.

The chain couples TRBV19 to TRBJ2-5; TRBD1 matches at 7 bases. Germline V lookup: CDR1 LNHDA, CDR2 SQIVND (reference sequence). The V segment lost 1 base and the J segment 2 bases; nucleotides outside the gene matches: 4. This CDR3 comprises 15 residues. The CDR3 DNA follows: TGTGCCAGTAGTATAGCAGGGGGACGTCAAGAGACCCAGTACTTC. Its translation: CASSIAGGRQETQYF. Complete variable domain (other parts from reference TRBV19 and TRBJ2-5): DGGITQSPKYLFRKEGQNVTLSCEQNLNHDAMYWYRQDPGQGLRLIYYSQIVNDFQKGDIAEGYSVSREKKESFPLTVTSAQKNPTAFYLCASSIAGGRQETQYFGPGTRLLVL.

The chain carries TRBV16 and TRBJ2-3, with 8 bases identical to TRBD1. This CDR3 spans 15 amino acids. V trimming: 4 bases; J trimming: 1 base; junction bases outside the gene matches: 4. CDR1 KGHSY and CDR2 FQNENV come from the germline V gene. The CDR3 region has the DNA TGTGCCAGCAGCCCACCGGGACAGGGCACAGATACGCAGTATTTT. This codes for CASSPPGQGTDTQYF.

This clonotype has a handful of counts. As DNA, the CDR3 is TGTGCCACCAGCACGCGGGACAGGGGTTCCTATAATTCACCCCTCCACTTT. This gives the protein CATSTRDRGSYNSPLHF. The chain couples TRBV15 to TRBJ1-6, with 10 bases identical to TRBD1. CDR1 is LNHNV, CDR2 YYDKDF, per germline (reference sequence). V gave up 4 bases and J gave up 1 base; unmatched junction bases: 4. This CDR3 has 17 amino acids.

This clonotype was recorded only once. This chain connects TRBV20-1 to TRBJ2-1; no clear D gene. Trimming pared 5 bases from V and 5 bases from J, leaving 16 bases between. The CDR3 is 14 amino acids. Germline CDR1 DFQATT, CDR2 SNEGSKA (reference sequence). The CDR3 is CSASTTGHNNEQFF. The CDR3 bases are TGCAGTGCTTCCACGACTGGCCATAACAATGAGCAGTTCTTC.

This clonotype was detected ten times or more. The chain is built from TRBV9 and TRBJ2-3, with TRBD1 identical over 10 bases. Unmatched junction bases numbered 7, after V lost 3 bases and J lost 6 bases. There are 15 residues in the CDR3. Germline assignment: CDR1 SGDLS and CDR2 YYNGEE. The CDR3 DNA is TGTGCCAGCAGCGAATCCGGGACAGGGGCGGATACGCAGTATTTT. Its translation is CASSESGTGADTQYF.

This clonotype is medium-sized by share. This chain joins TRBV10-3 and TRBJ1-2; maybe TRBD1 (5 bases). The CDR3 sequence is 13 residues long. With 7 bases removed from V and 6 bases from J, the gap between germline ends came to 15 bases. CDR1 and CDR2 from the germline V gene are ENHRY and SYGVKD. The CDR3 sequence: CAIIGTRENGYTF. DNA of the CDR3: TGTGCCATCATCGGTACCAGGGAAAATGGCTACACCTTC.

This clonotype was counted ten times or more. The chain employs TRBV5-1 and TRBJ1-3, with D possibly TRBD1 on 6 matching bases. The ends were cut back, 4 bases at V and 0 bases at J, with 14 bases in the middle. The CDR3 is 16 residues long. Germline assignment: CDR1 SGHRS and CDR2 YFSETQ. In DNA, the CDR3 is TGCGCCAGCAGCCCGGACAGCATGAGCTCTGGAAACACCATATATTTT. It translates to CASSPDSMSSGNTIYF.

Worth noting for this clonotype: A much larger clonotype is one base distant, so this may be a read error. The chain couples TRBV3-1 to TRBJ1-4; D is ambiguous. The V gene's germline CDR1 is LGHDT and CDR2 YNNKEL (reference sequence). This CDR3 contains 13 residues. The CDR3 protein is CASSQDGVEKLLF. The CDR3 DNA is TGTGCCAGCAGCCAAGATGGGGTGGAAAAACTGCTTTTT.

This clonotype was observed many times. The chain is built from TRBV20-1 and TRBJ1-1; D not certain. Trimming removed 0 bases at V and 0 bases at J, with 8 bases between. CDR3 length equals 14 residues. Germline loops: CDR1 DFQATT, CDR2 SNEGSKA (reference sequence). The CDR3 is CSARDPGVNTEAFF. CDR3 sequence (DNA): TGCAGTGCTAGAGATCCAGGTGTGAACACTGAAGCTTTCTTT.

V and J are TRBV10-3 and TRBJ1-1; D ambiguous. CDR3 size: 12 residues. V lost 7 bases and J lost 1, with 7 bases in between. Germline CDR1 reads ENHRY; CDR2 reads SYGVKD. The DNA of the CDR3 is TGTGCCATCAATAGAGGGAACACTGAAGCTTTCTTT. Its translation: CAINRGNTEAFF.

Many counts were recorded for this clonotype. The chain links TRBV5-5 to TRBJ2-7; TRBD2 is a possible D gene (5 bases). Germline lookup yields CDR1 SGHKS and CDR2 YYEKEE (reference sequence). Trimming took off 0 bases at V and 6 bases at J, with 16 bases between the two ends. The length of the CDR3 is 15 residues. DNA for the CDR3: TGTGCCAGCAGCTTGGAAGGAGGACCGCCGAGCGAGCAGTACGTC. Translation gives CASSLEGGPPSEQYV.

This clonotype was detected only a few times. The genes are TRBV18 and TRBJ1-4; D is perhaps TRBD1 (5 bases). Trimming left V 2 bases short and J 2 bases short, with 12 bases between. This CDR3 spans 16 amino acids. Germline V gene sequence: CDR1 KGHSH, CDR2 LQKENI. CDR3 protein: CASSPLQVSTNEKLFF. The CDR3 DNA reads as TGTGCCAGCTCACCATTACAGGTGTCGACTAATGAAAAACTGTTTTTT.

V is TRBV29-1 and J is TRBJ1-1; TRBD1 might be the D (5 bases). There are 13 residues in the CDR3. V dropped 3 bases and J dropped 3 bases, with 11 bases sitting between them. Germline values: CDR1 SQVTM, CDR2 ANQGSEA. CDR3 amino acids: CSVDGGSHTEAFF. The CDR3 bases are TGCAGCGTTGACGGGGGATCTCACACTGAAGCTTTCTTT.

At least ten counts were recorded for this clonotype. The rearrangement uses TRBV20-1 and TRBJ1-1; unclear D gene. CDR3 length: 14 residues. V gave up 0 bases and J gave up 5 bases, with 13 bases separating them. Germline CDR1 and CDR2: DFQATT and SNEGSKA (reference sequence). The CDR3 sequence: CSARDGRDATEAFF. CDR3 DNA: TGCAGTGCTAGAGATGGCCGGGATGCGACTGAAGCTTTCTTT.

In its sample, this clonotype was seen a few times. The chain uses TRBV28 and TRBJ2-1; 13 positions agree with TRBD2. The CDR3 has 15 amino acids. Germline V gives CDR1 MDHEN, CDR2 SYDVKM. V dropped 6 bases and J dropped 6; count of bases not matched to a gene: 5. The CDR3 DNA follows: TGTGCCAGCAGACTGCGACTAGCGGGGGGCAATGAGCAGTTCTTC. Residues: CASRLRLAGGNEQFF.

The chain joins TRBV7-7 to TRBJ2-5; 12 bases are a match to TRBD2. The CDR3 totals 16 residues. J gave up 4 bases and V 2 bases, and 5 bases lay outside the gene matches. The germline V gene has CDR1 SSHAT and CDR2 FNYEAQ (reference sequence). CDR3 region: CASSLSPSGGAETQYF. CDR3 nucleotides: TGTGCCAGCAGCTTATCCCCTAGCGGGGGGGCAGAGACCCAGTACTTC.

Of note for this clonotype: The junction departs from germline at one end; a sequencing error may be responsible. The chain recombines TRBV2 with TRBJ1-3, with D unclear. The length of the CDR3 is 13 residues. Per germline, CDR1 SNHLY and CDR2 FYNNEI. For the CDR3, the DNA is TGTGCCAGCAGCAAACAATCTGGAAGCACCATATATTTT. Amino acid sequence: CASSKQSGSTIYF.

The J gene is TRBJ1-5, the V gene TRBV24-1; 11 nucleotides line up with TRBD1. The V and J ends lost 4 bases and 4 bases, in that order; junction bases with no gene match: 2. CDR1 is KGHDR, CDR2 SFDVKD, per germline. This CDR3 is built from 15 residues. This CDR3 reads CATSDGDRGNQPQHF. The CDR3 DNA is TGTGCCACCAGTGACGGGGACAGGGGGAATCAGCCCCAGCATTTT.

The chain recombines TRBV24-1 with TRBJ1-4, with TRBD1 identical over 7 bases. Looked up from germline, CDR1 is KGHDR and CDR2 is SFDVKD. The CDR3 is 16 residues long. The V and J ends lost 2 bases and 5 bases, in that order; junction bases with no gene match: 7. The CDR3 region has the DNA TGTGCCACCAGTGATTCAAGGACAGGACTGAATGAAAAACTGTTTTTT. Translation gives CATSDSRTGLNEKLFF.

This clonotype showed up many times. This chain's CDR3 is CASSVGSDTQYF. CDR3 nucleotides: TGTGCCAGCAGCGTAGGGTCAGATACGCAGTATTTT. The V call is TRBV9, the J call TRBJ2-3; D unclear. The CDR3 is 12 residues long. With 0 bases removed from V and 4 bases from J, the gap between germline ends came to 3 bases. Germline V lookup: CDR1 SGDLS, CDR2 YYNGEE.

The chain recombines TRBV10-1 with TRBJ1-2; the D is unclear. The CDR3 contains 13 residues. V was cut by 1 base and J by 5 bases, with 8 bases left in between. From germline, CDR1 is WNHNN and CDR2 SYGVQD (reference sequence). CDR3 region: CASSEWTEYGYTF. Here the CDR3 DNA reads TGCGCCAGCAGTGAGTGGACGGAGTATGGCTACACCTTC.

In this sample, this clonotype turned up once. The gene calls are TRBV24-1 and TRBJ2-5; 7 bases map to TRBD1. This CDR3 is 18 amino acids long. J gave up 5 bases and V 7 bases, and 21 bases lay outside the gene matches. Germline V gene data show CDR1 as KGHDR and CDR2 as SFDVKD. The CDR3 DNA reads as TGTGCCACCAGGTCCTCCGGGACAGTTACGAACACGGGGGAGACCCAGTACTTC. Translated, it gives CATRSSGTVTNTGETQYF.

V usage is TRBV11-1 and J usage is TRBJ1-6, with D unresolved. Germline CDR1 is SGHAT and CDR2 is FQDESV (reference sequence). This CDR3 is 18 amino acids long. The V gene lost 3 bases and the J gene lost 0 bases, with 15 bases spanning the gap. In DNA, the CDR3 is TGTGCCAGCAGCTTGTCAAGGGATGGTAGCTCCTATAATTCACCCCTCCACTTT. Encoded protein: CASSLSRDGSSYNSPLHF.

By sample share, this clonotype is medium-sized (0.01 to 0.1%). The V and J genes are TRBV7-2 and TRBJ2-7; 7 bases are a match to TRBD1. With 3 bases clipped from V and 2 bases from J, the junction kept 7 bases outside the gene matches. CDR1 and CDR2 (germline): SGHTA, FQGNSA. The CDR3 is 15 amino acids. The CDR3 DNA reads as TGTGCCAGCAGCTTTACCCGGGACAGAGCCTACGAGCAGTACTTC. This translates into CASSFTRDRAYEQYF.

Only a few counts were recorded for this clonotype. The J gene is TRBJ1-6, the V gene TRBV2; D is undetermined. The germline gives CDR1 SNHLY, CDR2 FYNNEI. The V end lost 4 bases, the J end lost 8 bases, and 3 bases lay between the germline ends. The CDR3 consists of 11 residues. CDR3: CASSADSPLHF. The CDR3 region has the DNA TGTGCCAGCAGTGCGGATTCACCCCTCCACTTT.

In its sample, this clonotype ranks as medium-sized. The gene calls are TRBV7-9 and TRBJ1-6; no clear D gene. This CDR3 spans 15 amino acids. Germline loops: CDR1 SEHNR, CDR2 FQNEAQ (reference sequence). Trimming cost V 3 bases and J 9 bases, with 15 bases left between them. The CDR3 here is CASSFGRQFGSPLHF. The DNA of the CDR3 is TGTGCCAGCAGCTTCGGCCGGCAGTTTGGTTCACCCCTCCACTTT.